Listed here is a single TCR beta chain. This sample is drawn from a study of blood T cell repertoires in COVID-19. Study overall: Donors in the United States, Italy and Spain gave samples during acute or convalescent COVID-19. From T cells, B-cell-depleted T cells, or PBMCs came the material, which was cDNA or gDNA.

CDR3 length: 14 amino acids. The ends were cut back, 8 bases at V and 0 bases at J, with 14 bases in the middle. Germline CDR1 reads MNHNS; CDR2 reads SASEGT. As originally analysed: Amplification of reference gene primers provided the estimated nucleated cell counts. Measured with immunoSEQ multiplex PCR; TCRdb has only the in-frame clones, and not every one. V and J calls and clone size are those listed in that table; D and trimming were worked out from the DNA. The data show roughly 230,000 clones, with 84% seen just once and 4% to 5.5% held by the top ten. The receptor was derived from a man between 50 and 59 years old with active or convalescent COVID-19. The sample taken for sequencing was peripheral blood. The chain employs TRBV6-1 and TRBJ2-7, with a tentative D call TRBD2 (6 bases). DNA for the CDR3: TGTGCCAGCTCAGAATCCGGGAGCTCCTACGAGCAGTACTTC. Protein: CASSESGSSYEQYF.